This is a list of T cell receptor beta chains from one sample in a study of brain T cells in children with intractable seizures. Data came from immunoSEQ multiplex PCR; TCRdb stores just in-frame clones and leaves some out. The profile shows about 340,000 clones, over 85% of them singletons. Sample: peripheral blood, taken about 5 months after surgery. All receptors derive from a boy younger than two with tuberous sclerosis and intractable seizures. CDR3s include the opening cysteine and the closing phenylalanine or tryptophan. D genes are given only for firm matches. The size entry is marked missing in some rows and otherwise reads once, few, many or a size class.

v_call	d_call	cdr3_length	j_call	clone_size	cdr3_nt	cdr3_aa
TRBV3-1/TRBV3-2	-	13	TRBJ1-3	-	TGTGCCAGCAGCCAAGATGTCGGAAACACCATATATTTT	CASSQDVGNTIYF
TRBV4-2	-	15	TRBJ2-1	-	TGTGCCAGCAGCCAAGGTGGTGCTAGATACAATGAGCAGTTCTTC	CASSQGGARYNEQFF
TRBV20-1	-	16	TRBJ2-3	once	TGCAGTGCTAGTAGAGGTCTAGAGCGGGTCACAGATACGCAGTATTTT	CSASRGLERVTDTQYF
TRBV2	-	14	TRBJ2-1	-	TGTGCCAGCAGTGAAGGTCGGGGGTACAATGAGCAGTTCTTC	CASSEGRGYNEQFF
TRBV27	-	14	TRBJ1-1	-	TGTGCCAGCAGTTTGGGGGGTCTGAACACTGAAGCTTTCTTT	CASSLGGLNTEAFF
TRBV24-1	TRBD1	17	TRBJ2-2	-	TGTGCCACCAGTGACGGACCGGGACAGTCGAACACCGGGGAGCTGTTTTTT	CATSDGPGQSNTGELFF
TRBV25-1	TRBD1	14	TRBJ1-1	-	TGTGCCAGCAGGACAGGGTCCCTGAACACTGAAGCTTTCTTT	CASRTGSLNTEAFF
TRBV5-6	-	14	TRBJ2-1	-	TGTGCCAGCAGCTTGCTGACGGGTTTAAATGAGCAGTTCTTC	CASSLLTGLNEQFF
TRBV2	TRBD2	14	TRBJ2-1	-	TGTGCCAGCAGTAGACTAGCGGGGGGCAATGAGCAGTTCTTC	CASSRLAGGNEQFF
TRBV9	TRBD1	17	TRBJ1-2	once	TGTGCCAGCAGCCCACCCTACAGGGGAGGGTTTGACTATGGCTACACCTTC	CASSPPYRGGFDYGYTF
TRBV19	-	20	TRBJ1-2	once	TGTGCCAGTAGTATAGTATTTCGGTATGAGGCCGACCTAACTCTCTATGGCTACACCTTC	CASSIVFRYEADLTLYGYTF
TRBV6-5	TRBD1	15	TRBJ1-2	-	TGTGCCAGCACCAAAGGGGGCTCCCCCAACTATGGCTACACCTTC	CASTKGGSPNYGYTF
TRBV11-2	-	14	TRBJ2-5	-	TGTGCCAGCAGCTCGCAGGGATTCCCAGAGACCCAGTACTTC	CASSSQGFPETQYF
TRBV30	-	13	TRBJ2-2	-	TGTGCCTGGAGTGTGCAGTTCACCGGGGAGCTGTTTTTT	CAWSVQFTGELFF
TRBV9	TRBD1	17	TRBJ1-6	-	TGTGCCAGCAGCGTAGAGGACAGGGGCTTCAATAATTCACCCCTCCACTTT	CASSVEDRGFNNSPLHF
TRBV6-5	-	14	TRBJ1-3	-	TGTGCCAGCAGTTTGGGATTCTCTGGAAACACCATATATTTT	CASSLGFSGNTIYF
TRBV9	TRBD2	14	TRBJ2-4	-	TGTGCCAGCAGCCGGGGGGGGCGGCGGGACATTCAGTACTTC	CASSRGGRRDIQYF
TRBV5-6	-	15	TRBJ1-3	-	TGTGCCAGCAGCTTACAGGTCCTCTCTGGAAACACCATATATTTT	CASSLQVLSGNTIYF
TRBV4-1	TRBD2	16	TRBJ2-3	-	TGCGCCAGCAGCCCCCGGACTAGCGGGGGCACAGATACGCAGTATTTT	CASSPRTSGGTDTQYF
TRBV25-1	-	17	TRBJ1-3	once	TGTGCCAGCAGTGCCAAAGGCCCCGGGTTCTCTGGAAACACCATATATTTT	CASSAKGPGFSGNTIYF
TRBV7-4	-	18	TRBJ1-4	-	TGTGCCAGCAGCTTAATGTTGAGGGAGTGCCGGCCTAATGAAAAACTGTTTTTT	CASSLMLRECRPNEKLFF
TRBV7-9	-	14	TRBJ1-1	-	TGTGCCAGCAGCCCTAGGGAAAGTAACACTGAAGCTTTCTTT	CASSPRESNTEAFF